The text below deals with one TCR beta chain. Its specificity is not known. Each of the donors was a healthy adult who was HIV-negative and had not had a recent acute infection or vaccination. This sample is drawn from a study of shared clonotypes between healthy human individuals. Trimming left V 5 bases short and J 0 bases short, with 8 bases between. Germline V gene lookup returns CDR1 SGHAT and CDR2 FQNNGV. CDR3 length equals 13 residues. Every subset had its genomic DNA shared out evenly among several immunoSEQ plates. Method: immunoSEQ multiplex PCR; TCRdb's copy keeps in-frame clones and lacks some. The data contain about 1.1 million clones, around three quarters of them singletons. Notes on the study in general: It was only blood that was sampled, and tissue repertoires likely differ.

Sequenced material: memory CD4+ T cells from PBMCs. The subset is: CD45RA-negative fraction. This sequence joins TRBV11-2 and TRBJ2-7; the D call may be TRBD1 or TRBD2 (5 bases each). This TCR was recovered from a young man in good health. Some clones in this sample may be carry-over from other donors' samples. In nucleotides, the CDR3 is TGTGCCAGCAGCCCTGGGGGCTCCTACGAGCAGTACTTC. Translating it yields CASSPGGSYEQYF.